The 8 T cell receptor beta chains below were found in one sample sequenced in a study of regulatory T cells. The PCR used 52 TRBV and 13 TRBJ primers. The repertoire was sequenced with immunoSEQ multiplex PCR; TCRdb's copy has only in-frame clones and lacks some. The data show about 35,000 clones, with over 75% seen just once and approximately 2.3% held by the top ten. Their antigen targets remain unknown. Whole-study findings and limits: In CD3G-deficient patients, conventional CD4+ T cells were enriched for hydrophobic CDR3 residues at positions 6 and 7.

Sequences were obtained from conventional CD4+ T cells sorted from blood. These receptor sequences come from a person under 30 with CD3G deficiency.

V is TRBV28 and J is TRBJ1-1; 7 positions match TRBD1. Unmatched junction bases numbered 13, after V lost 6 bases and J lost 6 bases. The CDR3 is 15 residues long. The germline V gene encodes CDR1 MDHEN and CDR2 SYDVKM. In nucleotides, the CDR3 is TGTGCCAGCAGCCTACCATCGACAGGGAAACCTGAAGCTTTCTTT. This translates into CASSLPSTGKPEAFF.

The chain is built from TRBV19 and TRBJ2-1; 8 nucleotides align to TRBD2. The CDR3 length is 13 residues. Per germline, CDR1 LNHDA and CDR2 SQIVND (reference sequence). The V gene end was trimmed by 6 bases and the J gene end by 7 bases; junction bases not matched to a gene: 5. For the CDR3, the DNA is TGTGCCAGTAGCTCGGGAGGGCGAAATGAGCAGTTCTTC. Its protein product is CASSSGGRNEQFF. The full variable domain, completed using reference TRBV19 and TRBJ2-1, is DGGITQSPKYLFRKEGQNVTLSCEQNLNHDAMYWYRQDPGQGLRLIYYSQIVNDFQKGDIAEGYSVSREKKESFPLTVTSAQKNPTAFYLCASSSGGRNEQFFGPGTRLTVL.

The chain combines TRBV12-1 with TRBJ2-7; the listed D gene, TRBD1, was not tested against the DNA. TRBV12-1 is shown as a pseudogene. This CDR3 is 14 amino acids long. As DNA, the CDR3 is TGTGCCAGCAGCATTGGACAGGCGCCTTTCGAGCAGTACTTC. Amino acids: CASSIGQAPFEQYF.

The CDR3 DNA follows: TGTGCCTGGAGTAAGGGACAGGGGAGGGCAGAGACCCAGTACTTC. It codes for CAWSKGQGRAETQYF. The chain is built from TRBV30 and TRBJ2-5; 10 nucleotides line up with TRBD1. The CDR3 runs to 15 residues. The trim removed 2 bases at V and 4 bases at J, leaving 7 bases unmatched. Germline-derived CDR1 and CDR2 are GTSNPN and SVGIG (reference sequence). The variable domain in full, completed from reference TRBV30 and TRBJ2-5, reads SQTIHQWPATLVQPVGSPLSLECTVEGTSNPNLYWYRQAAGRGLQLLFYSVGIGQISSEVPQNLSASRPQDRQFILSSKKLLLSDSGFYLCAWSKGQGRAETQYFGPGTRLLVL.

The chain has TRBV5-1 and TRBJ2-3, with 11 nucleotides matching TRBD2. The CDR3 spans 17 residues. V lost 4 bases and J lost 1; bases outside the gene matches: 8. The germline V gene encodes CDR1 SGHRS and CDR2 YFSETQ. The CDR3 DNA sequence: TGCGCCAGCAGCCGTGGTAGCGGGGGGGCCGGCACAGATACGCAGTATTTT. It translates to CASSRGSGGAGTDTQYF.

The V gene is TRBV6-1, the J gene TRBJ2-7; TRBD1 matches at 7 bases. The CDR3 has 15 residues. Losses at the gene ends were 0 bases for V and 1 base for J; bases not matched to a gene: 3. The germline V gene encodes CDR1 MNHNS and CDR2 SASEGT. DNA of the CDR3: TGTGCCAGCAGTGAAGCGCAACAGGGGTCCTACGAGCAGTACTTC. Translating gives CASSEAQQGSYEQYF.

The chain combines TRBV5-5 with TRBJ1-2; D unclear. CDR1 SGHKS and CDR2 YYEKEE come from the germline V gene (reference sequence). Trimming left V 0 bases short and J 7 bases short, with 13 bases between. The CDR3 length is 14 residues. The CDR3 loop reads CASSLGSVSGGYTF. In DNA form, the CDR3 reads TGTGCCAGCAGCTTGGGATCGGTTTCGGGTGGCTACACCTTC.

This chain links TRBV28 with TRBJ2-7, with TRBD2 matching over 7 bases. CDR1 is MDHEN and CDR2 is SYDVKM in the germline V gene. This CDR3 is 18 amino acids long. The junction had 19 bases not matched to a gene; V was cut back by 6 bases and J by 2 bases. The CDR3 loop is CASRPTGGLGSWTYEQYF. The CDR3 DNA sequence: TGTGCCAGCAGACCGACGGGGGGTTTGGGAAGTTGGACCTACGAGCAGTACTTC. The entire variable domain, with the rest obtained from reference TRBV28 and TRBJ2-7, is as follows: DVKVTQSSRYLVKRTGEKVFLECVQDMDHENMFWYRQDPGLGLRLIYFSYDVKMKEKGDIPEGYSVSREKKERFSLILESASTNQTSMYLCASRPTGGLGSWTYEQYFGPGTRLTVT.